This entry features one T cell receptor beta chain sequence. No antigen is known for it. These data belong to a study of human thymus T cells. Clones were sequenced by immunoSEQ multiplex PCR, and TCRdb holds only the in-frame ones, with some missing. The table has 55,000 to 70,000 clones, 90% to 95% seen once. Donation was from healthy Finnish infants who were having corrective surgery that addressed congenital heart defects. During surgery, roughly 0.45-1 mL peripheral blood was drawn from four of eight donors. Genomic DNA was extracted from every available blood leukocyte. This CDR3 is 14 amino acids long. V lost 10 bases and J lost 12; bases outside the gene matches: 15. CDR1 and CDR2 (germline): SNHLY, FYNNEI. General study points: Both thymic and peripheral blood repertoires showed apparently biased V and J usage.

Sequencing was performed on blood. The clonotype comes from a boy younger than two with a congenital heart defect but otherwise immunologically healthy. The rearrangement joins TRBV2 to TRBJ2-1, with TRBD2 identical over 10 bases. The CDR3 is CATLMTSGYEGQFF. DNA for the CDR3: TGTGCCACCCTAATGACTAGCGGGTACGAAGGGCAGTTCTTC.